Shown below are 12 T cell receptor beta chains from a single sample sequenced in a study of cytomegalovirus exposure and HLA in healthy donors. Some clones are missing from TCRdb's copy, which holds only in-frame ones; the method was immunoSEQ multiplex PCR. The table records about 130,000 clones, around nine tenths of them present only once. The sequencing sample was made of PBMCs. The receptors derive from a man aged 25-45 years in good health and CMV-seronegative.

This clone was observed a single time. The gene calls are TRBV5-4 and TRBJ2-2; perhaps TRBD1 as D (6 bases). Per the germline V gene, CDR1 is SGHNT and CDR2 is YYREEE (reference sequence). Trimming cost V 9 bases and J 3 bases, with 15 bases left between them. CDR3 length: 14 amino acids. DNA for the CDR3: TGTGCCACTCACAGGGAACCCGACACCGGGGAGCTGTTTTTT. This sequence encodes CATHREPDTGELFF.

The chain carries TRBV7-2 and TRBJ2-1; a weak D match, TRBD2 (6 bases). Germline loops: CDR1 SGHTA, CDR2 FQGNSA. The V and J ends lost 3 bases and 2 bases respectively, with 11 bases between them. CDR3 length: 15 residues. CDR3 in amino acids: CASSFGGETYNEQFF. The DNA of the CDR3 is TGTGCCAGCAGCTTTGGAGGGGAGACCTACAATGAGCAGTTCTTC.

The CDR3 bases are TGTGCCAGCAGCGTAGTCACTAGCGGGAGGGCCGTGGAGCAGTTCTTC. Translation gives CASSVVTSGRAVEQFF. The chain recombines TRBV9 with TRBJ2-1; 13 nucleotides match TRBD2. The germline gives CDR1 SGDLS, CDR2 YYNGEE. This CDR3 is built from 16 residues. Unmatched junction bases numbered 7, after V lost 0 bases and J lost 10 bases.

This chain connects TRBV18 to TRBJ2-1; TRBD2 matches 10 bases. V was pared by 3 bases and J by 8 bases, with 7 bases of the junction left unmatched. The CDR3 consists of 15 residues. CDR1 is KGHSH and CDR2 is LQKENI in the germline V gene. DNA for the CDR3: TGTGCCAGCTCACCTAACACTGGACTAGCGGATGAGCAGTTCTTC. Translation gives CASSPNTGLADEQFF.

This clone came up a few times. The V and J genes are TRBV5-1 and TRBJ2-7; D is undetermined. V dropped 2 bases and J dropped 6 bases, with 12 bases sitting between them. CDR1 SGHRS and CDR2 YFSETQ come from the germline V gene. CDR3 length: 13 residues. CDR3 coding DNA: TGCGCCAGCAGCTTTGAACGGGTCAGCGAGCAGTACTTC. As protein: CASSFERVSEQYF. The variable domain in full, completed from reference TRBV5-1 and TRBJ2-7, reads KAGVTQTPRYLIKTRGQQVTLSCSPISGHRSVSWYQQTPGQGLQFLFEYFSETQRNKGNFPGRFSGRQFSNSRSEMNVSTLELGDSALYLCASSFERVSEQYFGPGTRLTVT.

The chain carries TRBV7-2 and TRBJ2-7; D is unclear. This CDR3 contains 13 residues. Germline CDR1 SGHTA, CDR2 FQGNSA. The ends were cut back, 5 bases at V and 1 base at J, with 9 bases in the middle. CDR3 sequence (DNA): TGTGCCAGCAGCATCTACAGATCCTACGAGCAGTACTTC. This translates into CASSIYRSYEQYF.

The chain employs TRBV27 and TRBJ2-1, with no clear D. The V end lost 0 bases, the J end lost 0 bases, and 6 bases lay between the germline ends. CDR3 length: 15 amino acids. Germline V gene sequence: CDR1 MNHEY, CDR2 SMNVEV (reference sequence). This CDR3 is CASSLSVSSYNEQFF. In DNA form, the CDR3 reads TGTGCCAGCAGTTTATCAGTGAGCTCCTACAATGAGCAGTTCTTC.

V usage is TRBV7-9 and J usage is TRBJ2-5; D might be TRBD1 (6 bases). The CDR3 runs to 15 residues. Germline CDR1 reads SEHNR; CDR2 reads FQNEAQ (reference sequence). Trimming left V 3 bases short and J 3 bases short, with 14 bases between. Written as DNA, the CDR3 is TGTGCCAGCAGCTTCGCGTTGCCAGGGGAAGAGACCCAGTACTTC. This translates into CASSFALPGEETQYF. The full variable domain, rest sourced from reference TRBV7-9 and TRBJ2-5, is DTGVSQNPRHKITKRGQNVTFRCDPISEHNRLYWYRQTLGQGPEFLTYFQNEAQLEKSRLLSDRFSAERPKGSFSTLEIQRTEQGDSAMYLCASSFALPGEETQYFGPGTRLLVL.

The chain combines TRBV19 with TRBJ2-7; 9 nucleotides match TRBD2. CDR3 length equals 17 residues. The V segment lost 5 bases and the J segment 4 bases; nucleotides outside the gene matches: 15. The germline V gene encodes CDR1 LNHDA and CDR2 SQIVND (reference sequence). The CDR3 DNA reads as TGTGCCAGTAGTCAGAACGGGGGGCGGGAGGGCCGGTACGAGCAGTACTTC. It codes for CASSQNGGREGRYEQYF.

This chain connects TRBV5-5 to TRBJ2-7; 8 bases match TRBD2. After removal of 0 bases from V and 3 bases from J, the junction contained 2 bases not matched to a gene. Germline V gives CDR1 SGHKS, CDR2 YYEKEE (reference sequence). The CDR3 is made up of 14 amino acids. The CDR3: CASSLDTSGYEQYF. The CDR3 DNA reads TGTGCCAGCAGCTTGGACACTAGCGGCTACGAGCAGTACTTC. The variable domain in full, completed from reference TRBV5-5 and TRBJ2-7, reads DAGVTQSPTHLIKTRGQQVTLRCSPISGHKSVSWYQQVLGQGPQFIFQYYEKEERGRGNFPDRFSARQFPNYSSELNVNALLLGDSALYLCASSLDTSGYEQYFGPGTRLTVT.

The chain joins TRBV27 to TRBJ2-1, with a weak D call TRBD1 (5 bases). The CDR3 totals 16 residues. Between the trimmed V and J ends, which lost 6 bases and 2 bases, there was a span of 17 bases. Per germline, CDR1 MNHEY and CDR2 SMNVEV (reference sequence). The CDR3: CASSDRPSPPYNEQFF. DNA for the CDR3: TGTGCCAGCAGCGACAGACCCAGCCCGCCCTACAATGAGCAGTTCTTC.

The rearrangement links TRBV5-4 to TRBJ2-1; the D is unclear. This CDR3 is 13 amino acids long. The ends were cut back, 0 bases at V and 4 bases at J, with 5 bases in the middle. The germline CDR1 and CDR2 sequences are SGHNT and YYREEE (reference sequence). CDR3: CASSLVSYNEQFF. CDR3 DNA: TGTGCCAGCAGCTTGGTCAGTTACAATGAGCAGTTCTTC.